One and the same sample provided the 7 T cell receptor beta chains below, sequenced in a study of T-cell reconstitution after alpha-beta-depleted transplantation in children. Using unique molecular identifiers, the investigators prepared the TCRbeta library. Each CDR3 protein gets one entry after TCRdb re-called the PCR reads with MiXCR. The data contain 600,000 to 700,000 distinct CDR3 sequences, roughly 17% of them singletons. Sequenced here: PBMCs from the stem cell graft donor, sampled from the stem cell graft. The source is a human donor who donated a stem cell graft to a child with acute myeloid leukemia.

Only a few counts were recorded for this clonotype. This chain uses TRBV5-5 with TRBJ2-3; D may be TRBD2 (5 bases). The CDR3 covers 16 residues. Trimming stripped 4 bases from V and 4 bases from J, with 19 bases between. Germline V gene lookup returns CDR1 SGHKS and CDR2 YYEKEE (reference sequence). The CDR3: CASSPAGTGRADTQYF. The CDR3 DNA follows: TGTGCCAGCAGCCCCGCGGGCACCGGAAGGGCAGATACGCAGTATTTT.

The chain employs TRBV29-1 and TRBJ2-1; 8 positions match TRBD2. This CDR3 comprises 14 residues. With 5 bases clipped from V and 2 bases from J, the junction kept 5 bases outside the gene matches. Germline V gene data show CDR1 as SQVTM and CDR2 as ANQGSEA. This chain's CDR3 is CSVTRGGPYNEQFF. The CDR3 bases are TGCAGCGTTACTCGGGGGGGGCCCTACAATGAGCAGTTCTTC.

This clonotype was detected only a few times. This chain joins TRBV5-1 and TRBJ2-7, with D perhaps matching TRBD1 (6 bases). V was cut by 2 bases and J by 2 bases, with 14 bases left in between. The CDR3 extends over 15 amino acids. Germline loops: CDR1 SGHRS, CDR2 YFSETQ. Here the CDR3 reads CASSLNQGPTYEQYF. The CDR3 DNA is TGCGCCAGCAGCTTAAATCAGGGGCCCACCTACGAGCAGTACTTC.

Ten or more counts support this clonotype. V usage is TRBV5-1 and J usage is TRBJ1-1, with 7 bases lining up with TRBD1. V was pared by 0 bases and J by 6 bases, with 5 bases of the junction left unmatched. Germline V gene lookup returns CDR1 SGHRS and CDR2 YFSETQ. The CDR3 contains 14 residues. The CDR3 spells CASSLEGARAEAFF. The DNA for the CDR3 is TGCGCCAGCAGCTTGGAGGGGGCTAGGGCTGAAGCTTTCTTT.

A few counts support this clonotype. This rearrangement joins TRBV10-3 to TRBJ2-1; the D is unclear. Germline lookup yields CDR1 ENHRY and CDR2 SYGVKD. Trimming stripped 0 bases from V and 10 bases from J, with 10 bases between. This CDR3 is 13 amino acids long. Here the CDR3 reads CAISESPAPEQFF. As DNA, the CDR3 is TGTGCCATCAGTGAGTCCCCAGCGCCCGAGCAGTTCTTC.

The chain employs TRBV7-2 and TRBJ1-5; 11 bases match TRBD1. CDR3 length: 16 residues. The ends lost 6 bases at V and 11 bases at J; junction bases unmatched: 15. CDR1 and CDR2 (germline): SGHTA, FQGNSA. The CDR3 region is CASSYSRDRGSSAQHF. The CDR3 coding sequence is TGTGCCAGCAGTTATAGCCGGGACAGGGGGTCATCAGCCCAGCATTTT.

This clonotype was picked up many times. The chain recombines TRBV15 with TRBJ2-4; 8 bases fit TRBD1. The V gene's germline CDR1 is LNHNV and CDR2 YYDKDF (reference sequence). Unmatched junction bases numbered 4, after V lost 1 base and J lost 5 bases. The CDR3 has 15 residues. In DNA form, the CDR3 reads TGTGCCACCAGCAGAGCTGTGACAGGGGAAAACATTCAGTACTTC. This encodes CATSRAVTGENIQYF.